This entry features one T cell receptor beta chain sequence. Profiling relied on immunoSEQ multiplex PCR, and the TCRdb table lists in-frame clones only, not all of them. The repertoire has about 32,000 clones, about 89% of them found once; the top ten carry around 10%. This sample is drawn from a study of T cell changes during pregnancy in multiple sclerosis. Trimming took off 5 bases at V and 8 bases at J, with 13 bases between the two ends. This CDR3 comprises 13 residues. Germline assignment: CDR1 SGHTA and CDR2 FQGNSA. The specimen comprised CD8+ T cells from peripheral blood mononuclear cells, sampled in the third trimester of pregnancy. V is TRBV7-2 and J is TRBJ2-1; perhaps TRBD2 as D (5 bases). This clonotype was obtained from a female donor with multiple sclerosis, enrolled in a pregnancy study. The CDR3 sequence: CASSLRWRDEQFF. The CDR3 coding sequence is TGTGCCAGCAGCCTCAGGTGGCGGGATGAGCAGTTCTTC. The full variable domain, its missing parts supplied by reference TRBV7-2 and TRBJ2-1, is GAGVSQSPSNKVTEKGKDVELRCDPISGHTALYWYRQSLGQGLEFLIYFQGNSAPDKSGLPSDRFSAERTGGSVSTLTIQRTQQEDSAVYLCASSLRWRDEQFFGPGTRLTVL.